Sequencing of this T cell receptor (beta chain) was carried out in a study of T cell responses to AZD1222 COVID-19 vaccine. CDR1 is MNHNY and CDR2 is SVGAGI in the germline V gene (reference sequence). Trimming took off 7 bases at V and 10 bases at J, with 25 bases between the two ends. This CDR3 comprises 15 residues. TCRdb's copy holds only in-frame clones and misses some; the assay was immunoSEQ multiplex PCR. The table has 95,000 to 120,000 clones, about 86% seen once. This receptor was identified in an adult in good health. The sample was peripheral blood, taken on day 0 of AZD1222 vaccination. The chain carries TRBV6-6 and TRBJ1-2; possibly TRBD1 for D (5 bases). In nucleotides, the CDR3 is TGTGCCAGCACTTGGGGACCTGGACGAGATTCGTCCTACACCTTC. It yields the protein CASTWGPGRDSSYTF.